What follows are 17 T cell receptor beta chains derived from one specimen sequenced in a study of CD8 T cells in Susac syndrome. Reverse transcription of roughly 0.5 to 1 ug RNA was carried out with random hexamers. TCRdb redid the calling of the immunoSEQ multiplex PCR reads with MiXCR, one entry per CDR3 protein. The table includes tens of thousands of distinct CDR3 sequences, over 75% detected once. The source material was CD8+ T cells from PBMCs. These receptors originate from a human donor with multiple sclerosis.

V usage is TRBV7-3 and J usage is TRBJ2-1, with a possible D match to TRBD1 (5 bases). Germline V gene sequence: CDR1 SGHTA, CDR2 FQGTGA. Trimming took 5 bases from V and 4 from J, leaving 12 bases between them. The CDR3 is 14 amino acids. CDR3: CASSPSRQYNEQFF. Written as DNA, the CDR3 is TGTGCCAGCAGCCCAAGCCGACAGTACAATGAGCAGTTCTTC.

The gene calls are TRBV6-5 and TRBJ2-1, with D possibly matching TRBD2 (6 bases). The CDR3 has 15 amino acids. Germline V gene sequence: CDR1 MNHEY, CDR2 SVGAGI. The V end lost 4 bases, the J end lost 1 base, and 11 bases lay between the germline ends. This CDR3 reads CASSSLAPSYNEQFF. The CDR3 DNA reads TGTGCCAGCAGTTCCCTAGCGCCTTCCTACAATGAGCAGTTCTTC.

This chain connects TRBV25-1 to TRBJ1-1; no clear D. The CDR3 is 15 amino acids. Germline V gene sequence: CDR1 MGHDK, CDR2 SYGVNS. V was clipped by 6 bases and J by 1 base, with 15 bases between them. The CDR3 sequence is CASSAGILGNTEAFF. CDR3 in DNA: TGTGCCAGCAGCGCAGGCATCCTGGGGAACACTGAAGCTTTCTTT.

The rearrangement joins TRBV30 to TRBJ2-7, with D perhaps given as TRBD1 or TRBD2 (5 bases each). The V gene's germline CDR1 is GTSNPN and CDR2 SVGIG (reference sequence). This CDR3 has 11 residues. Trimming pared 4 bases from V and 6 bases from J, leaving 10 bases between. The CDR3 here is CAWTGTGEQYF. The DNA for the CDR3 is TGTGCCTGGACTGGGACGGGCGAGCAGTACTTC.

This sequence joins TRBV11-2 and TRBJ2-1, with a tentative D call TRBD2 (6 bases). The CDR3 extends over 15 amino acids. Germline assignment: CDR1 SGHAT and CDR2 FQNNGV. V was shortened by 5 bases and J by 8 bases, with 19 bases between the two germline ends. The CDR3 region is CASSVSGHGRDEQFF. CDR3 nucleotide sequence: TGTGCCAGCAGCGTTAGCGGACACGGCCGGGATGAGCAGTTCTTC.

The J gene is TRBJ2-3, the V gene TRBV6-2 or TRBV6-3, with D tentatively TRBD1 (6 bases). Germline loops: CDR1 MNHEY, CDR2 SVGEGT. The CDR3 is made up of 14 amino acids. The V end lost 7 bases, the J end lost 0 bases, and 11 bases lay between the germline ends. The CDR3 DNA is TGTGCCAGCACCGAGGGGGTTAGCACAGATACGCAGTATTTT. It specifies CASTEGVSTDTQYF.

The chain employs TRBV6-5 and TRBJ1-2, with D maybe TRBD1 (6 bases). Germline CDR1 MNHEY, CDR2 SVGAGI. Trimming left V 0 bases short and J 8 bases short, with 13 bases between. This CDR3 comprises 14 residues. The CDR3 here is CASSYSTGPFGYTF. CDR3 bases: TGTGCCAGCAGTTACTCTACAGGGCCGTTCGGCTACACCTTC.

V gene TRBV7-9 combines with J gene TRBJ1-1; D is perhaps TRBD1 (5 bases). The germline V gene encodes CDR1 SEHNR and CDR2 FQNEAQ (reference sequence). This CDR3 is 13 amino acids long. V lost 5 bases, J lost 3 bases, and 10 bases lay in between. CDR3 protein: CASSRRGDTEAFF. CDR3 bases: TGTGCCAGCAGCCGCCGGGGCGACACTGAAGCTTTCTTT.

The rearrangement joins TRBV29-1 to TRBJ1-1; maybe TRBD1 (5 bases). Germline values: CDR1 SQVTM, CDR2 ANQGSEA. The CDR3 runs 12 residues. DNA for the CDR3: TGCGCACTTGAGATCGGGGGGACTGAAGCTTTCTTT. Protein: CALEIGGTEAFF.

The rearrangement uses TRBV19 and TRBJ1-1; tentatively, D is TRBD1 (5 bases). Trimming cost V 6 bases and J 7 bases, with 18 bases left between them. The CDR3 loop spans 14 amino acids. In germline, CDR1 is LNHDA, CDR2 SQIVND (reference sequence). CDR3 loop: CASSAWGVRGEAFF. As DNA, the CDR3 is TGTGCCAGTAGCGCTTGGGGTGTAAGGGGTGAAGCTTTCTTT. Based on the CDR3 plus reference TRBV19 and TRBJ1-1, the full variable domain is DGGITQSPKYLFRKEGQNVTLSCEQNLNHDAMYWYRQDPGQGLRLIYYSQIVNDFQKGDIAEGYSVSREKKESFPLTVTSAQKNPTAFYLCASSAWGVRGEAFFGQGTRLTVV.

The chain recombines TRBV3-1 with TRBJ2-7; 12 bases are shared with TRBD2. CDR1 is LGHDT, CDR2 YNNKEL, per germline (reference sequence). The V and J ends lost 3 bases and 4 bases, in that order; junction bases with no gene match: 10. The CDR3 is made up of 17 amino acids. CDR3: CASSQSSSGGALYEQYF. The CDR3 bases are TGTGCCAGCAGCCAGTCCTCTAGCGGGGGGGCCCTTTACGAGCAGTACTTC.

J is TRBJ1-2 and V is TRBV5-1; tentative D call: TRBD1 (6 bases). V was cut by 0 bases and J by 4 bases, with 10 bases left in between. This CDR3 has 14 amino acids. Germline V gene data show CDR1 as SGHRS and CDR2 as YFSETQ. In DNA, the CDR3 is TGCGCCAGCAGCTTGGAGGGGGGGAGCTATGGCTACACCTTC. Translation: CASSLEGGSYGYTF.

The chain is built from TRBV2 and TRBJ2-7, with TRBD2 identical over 15 bases. Germline V gene lookup returns CDR1 SNHLY and CDR2 FYNNEI. Trimming removed 4 bases from V and 7 bases from J; junction bases left unmatched: 2. The CDR3 has 14 residues. The CDR3 DNA reads TGTGCCAGCAGTGGGGGACTAGCGGGGGGTGAGCAGTACTTC. It yields the protein CASSGGLAGGEQYF.

The chain carries TRBV5-6 and TRBJ2-3; TRBD1 aligns across 7 bases. The CDR3 extends over 15 amino acids. CDR1 and CDR2 from the germline V gene are SGHDT and YYEEEE. The V segment lost 4 bases and the J segment 6 bases; nucleotides outside the gene matches: 11. CDR3 in amino acids: CASSTRDRFMDTQYF. CDR3 sequence (DNA): TGTGCCAGCAGCACCCGGGACAGATTCATGGATACGCAGTATTTT.

This clonotype was detected once. The chain employs TRBV20-1 and TRBJ2-5; D not resolved. Germline V CDR1 and CDR2: DFQATT, SNEGSKA (reference sequence). The ends were cut back, 1 base at V and 5 bases at J, with 14 bases in the middle. The CDR3 loop spans 14 amino acids. CDR3 residues: CSARGERGSETQYF. CDR3 bases: TGCAGTGCTAGAGGAGAGAGAGGAAGTGAGACCCAGTACTTC.

The CDR3 DNA reads as TGTGCCAGTAGTTGGTCTGGAGGGATCTACGAGCAGTACTTC. Its translation: CASSWSGGIYEQYF. V and J are TRBV19 and TRBJ2-7; tentatively, D is TRBD2 (6 bases). CDR1 LNHDA and CDR2 SQIVND come from the germline V gene (reference sequence). Between the trimmed V and J ends, which lost 5 bases and 3 bases, there was a span of 14 bases. This CDR3 has 14 amino acids.

The J gene is TRBJ2-3, the V gene TRBV7-3; 9 bases agree with TRBD2. V was clipped by 5 bases and J by 4 bases; unmatched bases: 10. CDR1 and CDR2 (germline): SGHTA, FQGTGA. This CDR3 region has 16 residues. The CDR3 loop reads CASSNLGGGASDTQYF. The CDR3 DNA follows: TGTGCCAGCAGCAACCTCGGCGGGGGGGCCTCAGATACGCAGTATTTT.